These T cell receptor beta chains were read from a single sample in a study of T cell responses to AZD1222 COVID-19 vaccine. This table comes from immunoSEQ multiplex PCR, and its TCRdb copy is limited to in-frame clones, with some not included. Of some 92,000 clones in the sample, over 80% were seen once. The specimen comprised peripheral blood, sampled on day 0 of AZD1222 vaccination. The receptors shown here come from an adult in good health. Each CDR3 is given with its conserved first and last residue. The D gene is left open where the match is weak. Expanded clones get a size class; other rows say once, few or many, or leave the size out.

>TRBJ2-2|TRBV6-4|.|medium-sized
TGTGCCAGCAGTGACAGGGACACCGGGGAGCTGTTTTTT
CASSDRDTGELFF
>TRBJ1-2|TRBV18|.|.
TGTGCCAGCTCATCGGATCTCTATGGCTACACCTTC
CASSSDLYGYTF
>TRBJ2-1|TRBV29-1|TRBD1|.
TGCAGCGTCCCGGACAGGGGGTCCTACAATGAGCAGTTCTTC
CSVPDRGSYNEQFF
>TRBJ1-2|TRBV27|.|.
TGTGCCAGCAGTTCCGCGGGACATCTTAACTATGGCTACACCTTC
CASSSAGHLNYGYTF
>TRBJ1-1|TRBV25-1|.|.
TGTGCCAGCAGACCCGGTGCATCGGGACAAGCCTACGCTTTCTTT
CASRPGASGQAYAFF
>TRBJ1-2|TRBV28|.|.
TGTGCCAGCAGTTCTAATGGCTACACCTTC
CASSSNGYTF
>TRBJ1-6|TRBV4-3|.|.
TGCGCCAGCAGTTGGGGGGATTCACCCCTCCACTTT
CASSWGDSPLHF
>TRBJ1-5|TRBV6-6|.|.
TGTGCCAGCAGTTACAAGCTAAGCAATCAGCCCCAGCATTTT
CASSYKLSNQPQHF
>TRBJ1-2|TRBV6-5|.|once
TGTGCCAGCAGTCTTGACAGCCCTCCTAACTATGGCTACACCTTC
CASSLDSPPNYGYTF
>TRBJ2-5|TRBV9|.|.
TGTGCCAGCAGCCTAGCCCCGGGCCCTAGCAGATCCCAGTACTTC
CASSLAPGPSRSQYF
>TRBJ1-3|TRBV30|.|.
TGTGCCTGGAGCGGGGACCTCACCATATATTTT
CAWSGDLTIYF
>TRBJ1-5|TRBV15|.|.
TGTGCCACCAGCAGAGATCGGGGGGGCCGACAGCCCCAGCATTTT
CATSRDRGGRQPQHF
>TRBJ2-7|TRBV2|TRBD1|.
TGTGCCAGCAGTGAATCCGGCAGGGGGCTTCCCTACGAGCAGTACTTC
CASSESGRGLPYEQYF
>TRBJ2-7|TRBV15|.|few
TGTGCCACCAGCAGGACCGGGGGTACCTACGAGCAGTACTTC
CATSRTGGTYEQYF
>TRBJ1-1|TRBV10-3|TRBD1|.
TGTGCCATCAGGACGACAGGGACGCTCCCCGAAGCTTTCTTT
CAIRTTGTLPEAFF
>TRBJ2-5|TRBV7-9|.|.
TGTGCCAGAGAACGTAGCGAGGGAGAGACCCAGTACTTC
CARERSEGETQYF
>TRBJ2-1|TRBV4-1|TRBD2|.
TGCGCCAGCAGCCACCTCCCGGGAGGGGATTCCTACAATGAGCAGTTCTTC
CASSHLPGGDSYNEQFF
>TRBJ2-1|TRBV7-9|.|.
TGTGCCAGCAGCTTAGAACAGGGAGGGTACAATGAGCAGTTCTTC
CASSLEQGGYNEQFF
>TRBJ1-4|TRBV5-1|.|.
TGCGCCAGCAGACGGGATTCTAATGAAAAACTGTTTTTT
CASRRDSNEKLFF
>TRBJ1-3|TRBV7-6|.|.
TGTGCCAGCAGTTTTTACCCGGGACGTTTCTCTGGAAACACCATATATTTT
CASSFYPGRFSGNTIYF
>TRBJ1-2|TRBV9|TRBD1|.
TGTGCCAGCAGTACCGGGTTCGGACAGGGCCTTTCCTATGGCTACACCTTC
CASSTGFGQGLSYGYTF
>TRBJ1-2|TRBV7-8|TRBD1|once
TGTGCCAGCAGCTCCCGGGACAGTTATTCCTATGGCTACACCTTC
CASSSRDSYSYGYTF
>TRBJ1-6|TRBV10-3|.|.
TGTGCCATCAGTGAGGGGGCCCTTAATTCACCCCTCCACTTT
CAISEGALNSPLHF
>TRBJ1-1|TRBV15|.|.
TGTGCCACCAGCAGAGTCAGGGGCACGGCTGAAGCTTTCTTT
CATSRVRGTAEAFF
>TRBJ1-3|TRBV4-3|.|.
TGCGCCAGCAGCTACACTCTAGGGGAGAGAAACACCATATATTTT
CASSYTLGERNTIYF
>TRBJ2-5|TRBV12-5|.|once
TGTGCTAGTGGTTTGTGGGAGACCCAGTACTTC
CASGLWETQYF
>TRBJ1-1|TRBV28|.|.
TGTGCCAGCAGTATCCGGGACGGCAAGAACACTGAAGCTTTCTTT
CASSIRDGKNTEAFF
>TRBJ2-1|TRBV5-8|.|.
TGTGCCAGCAGCTTGTTATCTAGTCAGCGTGAGCAGTTCTTC
CASSLLSSQREQFF
>TRBJ1-5|TRBV19|.|.
TGTGCCAGTAGTACGACAGGTACTAGCAATCAGCCCCAGCATTTT
CASSTTGTSNQPQHF
>TRBJ2-5|TRBV19|.|.
TGTGCCAGTAGCGAAACAAGGTCCAGAGCGGAGACCCAGTACTTC
CASSETRSRAETQYF
>TRBJ1-2|TRBV11-2|TRBD1|.
TGTGCCAGCAGCGCGGGGACCGGGACAGGGAACTATGGCTACACCTTC
CASSAGTGTGNYGYTF
>TRBJ2-7|TRBV5-1|.|.
TGCGCCAGCAGCCCGGGAACTCCCTACGAGCAGTACTTC
CASSPGTPYEQYF
>TRBJ2-7|TRBV2|.|.
TGTGCCAGCAGTGTCTCGGAGGGGCAGTACTTC
CASSVSEGQYF
>TRBJ2-1|TRBV9|.|.
TGTGCCAGCAGCGTAGGACCCCGGAATGAGCAGTTCTTC
CASSVGPRNEQFF
>TRBJ2-3|TRBV5-1|.|.
TGCGCCAGCAGTTGGGGCGCGGGCACAGATACGCAGTATTTT
CASSWGAGTDTQYF
>TRBJ1-6|TRBV11-3|.|.
TGTGCCAGCAGCTTAGAGGGGGGACCCCTCCACTTT
CASSLEGGPLHF
>TRBJ2-7|TRBV4-2|TRBD2|.
TGTGCCAGCAGCCAAGGTCCCCTAGCGGTCTCTAGCTACGAGCAGTACTTC
CASSQGPLAVSSYEQYF
>TRBJ2-3|TRBV19|.|.
TGTGCCAGTAGTATAAACCGAATGGGTCCTCCCTCCAATCCCACAGATACGCAGTATTTT
CASSINRMGPPSNPTDTQYF
>TRBJ1-2|TRBV4-1|.|.
TGCGCCAGCAGCCAAGCCCCCGGGACTTTAGCTAACTATGGCTACACCTTC
CASSQAPGTLANYGYTF
>TRBJ2-7|TRBV27|TRBD1|.
TGTGCCAGCAGTTTATCCGGGACAGTGGTCTACGAGCAGTACTTC
CASSLSGTVVYEQYF
>TRBJ2-7|TRBV7-2|TRBD2|few
TGTGCCAGCAGCTTCGGGAGGCCGCCCTACGAGCAGTACTTC
CASSFGRPPYEQYF
>TRBJ2-1|TRBV6-5|.|.
TGTGCCAGCTTACTAGCATTCTCCTACAATGAGCAGTTCTTC
CASLLAFSYNEQFF